These T cell receptor beta chains were read from a single sample in a study of blood T cells in healthy people across ages. One entry per CDR3 protein, called by TCRdb with MiXCR from the 5' RACE reads. The sample holds hundreds of thousands of distinct CDR3 sequences, about 62% seen once. Sample: blood. These receptors all come from a man aged 30 to 39 in good health. Both conserved end residues are part of each CDR3. A D gene is named only where the DNA matches it firmly. The listing skips clone size in some rows; elsewhere it reads once, few, many or a size class.

CDR3aa: CASSSTAPEAFF
CDR3nt: TGTGCCAGCAGCTCGACAGCACCCGAAGCTTTCTTT
d_gene: NA
abundance: few
v_gene: TRBV7-9
j_gene: TRBJ1-1

CDR3aa: CASSLDWTVAYEQYF
CDR3nt: TGCGCCAGCAGCCTAGACTGGACAGTGGCTTACGAGCAGTACTTC
d_gene: NA
abundance: NA
v_gene: TRBV5-1
j_gene: TRBJ2-7

CDR3aa: CASSLTKYNEQFF
CDR3nt: TGTGCCAGCAGCTTAACGAAGTACAATGAGCAGTTCTTC
d_gene: NA
abundance: NA
v_gene: TRBV7-3
j_gene: TRBJ2-1

CDR3aa: CSVDPRGQETQYF
CDR3nt: TGCAGCGTGGATCCCAGGGGGCAGGAGACCCAGTACTTC
d_gene: TRBD1
abundance: NA
v_gene: TRBV29-1
j_gene: TRBJ2-5

CDR3aa: CASSQAGTGVYNEQFF
CDR3nt: TGTGCCAGCAGCCAAGCCGGGACAGGGGTATACAATGAGCAGTTCTTC
d_gene: TRBD1
abundance: NA
v_gene: TRBV3-1
j_gene: TRBJ2-1

CDR3aa: CSVSIGLSYNSPLHF
CDR3nt: TGCAGCGTATCGATTGGGTTATCCTATAATTCACCCCTCCACTTT
d_gene: NA
abundance: NA
v_gene: TRBV20-1
j_gene: TRBJ1-6

CDR3aa: CASGWGQSEGGSKQPQHF
CDR3nt: TGTGCTAGTGGTTGGGGACAGTCAGAGGGTGGCAGCAAGCAGCCCCAGCATTTT
d_gene: TRBD1
abundance: NA
v_gene: TRBV12-5
j_gene: TRBJ1-5

CDR3aa: CAIRQQGYDEQYF
CDR3nt: TGTGCCATCAGGCAACAGGGGTACGACGAGCAGTACTTC
d_gene: TRBD1
abundance: NA
v_gene: TRBV10-3
j_gene: TRBJ2-7

CDR3aa: CASSLERTSGRASDTQYF
CDR3nt: TGCGCCAGCAGCTTGGAGAGGACTAGCGGGAGGGCCTCAGATACGCAGTATTTT
d_gene: TRBD2
abundance: NA
v_gene: TRBV5-1
j_gene: TRBJ2-3

CDR3aa: CASSLSRSDTQYF
CDR3nt: TGTGCCAGCAGCTTGTCACGTTCAGATACGCAGTATTTT
d_gene: NA
abundance: NA
v_gene: TRBV7-9
j_gene: TRBJ2-3

CDR3aa: CSEGTGAGYTF
CDR3nt: TGCAGCGAAGGGACAGGGGCTGGCTACACCTTC
d_gene: TRBD1
abundance: few
v_gene: TRBV29-1
j_gene: TRBJ1-2

CDR3aa: CTSSAPYRDRVIYEQYF
CDR3nt: TGTACCAGCAGTGCCCCTTACCGGGACAGGGTAATCTACGAGCAGTACTTC
d_gene: TRBD1
abundance: NA
v_gene: TRBV6-4
j_gene: TRBJ2-7

CDR3aa: CASSKEYNIHNSPLHF
CDR3nt: TGTGCCAGCAGCAAAGAGTACAATATTCATAATTCACCCCTCCACTTT
d_gene: NA
abundance: NA
v_gene: TRBV21-1
j_gene: TRBJ1-6

CDR3aa: CASSYDRGISLRAFF
CDR3nt: TGTGCCAGCAGTTACGACAGGGGGATATCCCTACGGGCTTTCTTT
d_gene: TRBD1
abundance: few
v_gene: TRBV6-5
j_gene: TRBJ1-1

CDR3aa: CSVSRGAGTEAFF
CDR3nt: TGCAGCGTTTCAAGAGGGGCAGGGACTGAAGCTTTCTTT
d_gene: NA
abundance: once
v_gene: TRBV29-1
j_gene: TRBJ1-1

CDR3aa: CSASSPVTDTQYF
CDR3nt: TGCAGTGCTAGCTCACCAGTGACAGATACGCAGTATTTT
d_gene: NA
abundance: NA
v_gene: TRBV20-1
j_gene: TRBJ2-3

CDR3aa: CASRKETQYF
CDR3nt: TGTGCCAGCAGAAAAGAGACCCAGTACTTC
d_gene: NA
abundance: few
v_gene: TRBV7-9
j_gene: TRBJ2-5

CDR3aa: CASRLTSGGGDTQYF
CDR3nt: TGCGCCAGCAGGTTGACTAGCGGGGGAGGAGATACGCAGTATTTT
d_gene: TRBD2
abundance: NA
v_gene: TRBV10-2
j_gene: TRBJ2-3

CDR3aa: CSATGLAGVASYEQYF
CDR3nt: TGCAGTGCTACGGGACTAGCGGGGGTAGCCTCCTACGAGCAGTACTTC
d_gene: TRBD2
abundance: NA
v_gene: TRBV20-1
j_gene: TRBJ2-7

CDR3aa: CASSGDSFGGEQFF
CDR3nt: TGTGCCAGCAGCGGGGACTCGTTCGGGGGCGAGCAGTTCTTC
d_gene: NA
abundance: NA
v_gene: TRBV9
j_gene: TRBJ2-1

CDR3aa: CASSENRNTEAFF
CDR3nt: TGTGCCAGCAGCGAAAACAGGAACACTGAAGCTTTCTTT
d_gene: NA
abundance: few
v_gene: TRBV3-1
j_gene: TRBJ1-1

CDR3aa: CAISDPTGHTEAFF
CDR3nt: TGTGCCATCAGTGACCCGACAGGGCACACTGAAGCTTTCTTT
d_gene: TRBD1
abundance: NA
v_gene: TRBV10-3
j_gene: TRBJ1-1

CDR3aa: CASSLVIAGGGETQYF
CDR3nt: TGTGCCAGCAGCTTAGTTATAGCGGGAGGGGGGGAGACCCAGTACTTC
d_gene: TRBD2
abundance: few
v_gene: TRBV7-2
j_gene: TRBJ2-5

CDR3aa: CASSVGWRAFYEQYF
CDR3nt: TGTGCCAGCAGCGTAGGGTGGAGGGCATTTTACGAGCAGTACTTC
d_gene: NA
abundance: NA
v_gene: TRBV9
j_gene: TRBJ2-7

CDR3aa: CASSETDIHEQYF
CDR3nt: TGTGCCAGCAGTGAAACAGATATCCACGAGCAGTACTTC
d_gene: NA
abundance: NA
v_gene: TRBV2
j_gene: TRBJ2-7

CDR3aa: CSARDWDQGWEETQYF
CDR3nt: TGCAGTGCTAGAGATTGGGACCAGGGTTGGGAAGAGACCCAGTACTTC
d_gene: NA
abundance: NA
v_gene: TRBV20-1
j_gene: TRBJ2-5

CDR3aa: CASSYDLWRSYEQYF
CDR3nt: TGTGCCAGCAGTTACGACCTGTGGCGCTCCTACGAGCAGTACTTC
d_gene: NA
abundance: few
v_gene: TRBV6-5
j_gene: TRBJ2-7

CDR3aa: CASSRWDSNNQPQHF
CDR3nt: TGTGCCAGCAGCAGATGGGACAGCAACAATCAGCCCCAGCATTTT
d_gene: TRBD1
abundance: NA
v_gene: TRBV7-2
j_gene: TRBJ1-5

CDR3aa: CASSQNNRPSTDTQYF
CDR3nt: TGTGCCAGCAGCCAAAACAACCGGCCTAGCACAGATACGCAGTATTTT
d_gene: NA
abundance: few
v_gene: TRBV3-1
j_gene: TRBJ2-3

CDR3aa: CSVASQGASYGYTF
CDR3nt: TGCAGCGTTGCCTCCCAGGGGGCTTCCTATGGCTACACCTTC
d_gene: TRBD1
abundance: few
v_gene: TRBV29-1
j_gene: TRBJ1-2

CDR3aa: CSARRGSATYGYTF
CDR3nt: TGCAGTGCTAGAAGGGGTAGCGCGACCTATGGCTACACCTTC
d_gene: NA
abundance: NA
v_gene: TRBV20-1
j_gene: TRBJ1-2